This TCR beta chain was captured in a study of T cell responses to AZD1222 COVID-19 vaccine. The CDR3 has 13 residues. V was cut by 5 bases and J by 2 bases, with 10 bases left in between. Germline CDR1 SGHVS, CDR2 FQNEAQ. Some clones are missing from TCRdb's copy, which holds only in-frame ones; the method was immunoSEQ multiplex PCR. Of more than 85,000 clones listed, 85% to 90% were seen once; the top ten hold less than 3.5%. This clone was observed a single time. This sample comprised peripheral blood, obtained on day 0 of AZD1222 vaccination. V gene TRBV7-8 combines with J gene TRBJ2-7; D gene unclear. This receptor was taken from an adult in good health. The CDR3 bases are TGTGCCAGCAGCACCCGGACGACCTACGAGCAGTACTTC. It yields the protein CASSTRTTYEQYF. Supplemented by reference TRBV7-8 and TRBJ2-7, the full variable domain reads GAGVSQSPRYKVAKRGQDVALRCDPISGHVSLFWYQQALGQGPEFLTYFQNEAQLDKSGLPSDRFFAERPEGSVSTLKIQRTQQEDSAVYLCASSTRTTYEQYFGPGTRLTVT.